This TCR beta chain was retrieved from a study of T-cell memory formation after mild COVID-19. Overall study results and limits: In pre-infection memory, a portion of responding clones appeared, which suggested that cross-reactive memory joined.

To note about this clonotype: No antigen is known for it.

TCRdb independently ran MiXCR on the 5' RACE reads; one entry per CDR3 protein. The data contain hundreds of thousands of distinct CDR3 sequences, less than 20% of them singletons. CDR1 and CDR2 (germline): SEHNR, FQNEAQ (reference sequence). Trimming pared 2 bases from V and 3 bases from J, leaving 11 bases between. The CDR3 runs to 14 residues. Sequencing input: PBMCs or a T cell subset sorted from them (not recorded which). The rearrangement joins TRBV7-9 to TRBJ2-7; possible D gene TRBD2, 6 bases. The sequence derives from a man between 18 and 35 years old who had mild COVID-19 (a few samples of this study predate the infection). Cell type and time point are not known. This CDR3 is CASSLRGEVYEQYF. CDR3 sequence (DNA): TGTGCCAGCAGCTTAAGAGGGGAGGTCTACGAGCAGTACTTC.